This paragraph reports one T cell receptor beta chain. This specimen belongs to a study of control samples from healthy donors and cancer patients. Some clones are missing from TCRdb's copy, which holds only in-frame ones; the method was immunoSEQ multiplex PCR. The table shows about 120,000 clones, with around 89% occurring only once. The TCR comes from a man aged 50 to 59 in good health. Sequenced: blood.

The CDR3 nucleotides are TGTGCCAGCAGCTCGCCACGGTTTGGGCTAGGCTACACCTTC. This codes for CASSSPRFGLGYTF. V and J are TRBV11-2 and TRBJ1-2; D ambiguous. This CDR3 is built from 14 residues. From germline, CDR1 is SGHAT and CDR2 FQNNGV. Trimming pared 4 bases from V and 8 bases from J, leaving 17 bases between.